This TCR beta chain was captured by sequencing in a study of metastatic and nonmetastatic thyroid tumors. Across the whole study: Repertoire data that came from the blood and tumor or nodule tissue of malignant and benign thyroid patients were compared.

In regard to this clone: Its antigen is not identified.

Study-level points and caveats: Within blood and tumor, benign nodules reportedly had significantly lower TCR beta diversity than malignant thyroid tumors did.

The authors' processing: Built for papillary thyroid cancer, a distant-metastasis classifier drew on CDR3 differences across clinicopathological groups. TCRdb reassembled clones from the PCR reads with MiXCR. In this record, the V and J calls reflect TCRdb's handling and not the investigators' own analysis. This repertoire shows 15,000 to 20,000 clones, roughly 20% found once; its top ten account for 7.5%. Germline values: CDR1 DFQATT, CDR2 SNEGSKA (reference sequence). There are 16 residues in the CDR3. The V gene end was trimmed by 6 bases and the J gene end by 4 bases; junction bases not matched to a gene: 15. Ahead of thyroid surgery, no patient had received treatment of any kind.

The origin of this receptor is a female donor with papillary thyroid cancer or a benign thyroid nodule (not recorded which). Some clones in this sample may be carry-over from other donors' samples. This chain connects TRBV20-1 to TRBJ2-1; 7 bases are a match to TRBD2. Material for sequencing was adjacent normal tissue. The CDR3 loop reads CSATLAEGRRYNEQFF. The CDR3 DNA is TGCAGTGCAACCCTAGCGGAAGGTAGGCGGTACAATGAGCAGTTCTTC.